The sample holds many counts of the clone carrying this T cell receptor (beta chain). The target antigen is unknown. The read comes to an end 3 residues before the CDR3 does, leaving the germline J gene to fill in the end. This sample is part of a study of T cell clonality in common variable immunodeficiency. Whole-study results and caveats: CVID subjects shared fewer TCRbeta clones than healthy controls did. Common variable immunodeficiency TCR beta sequences reportedly had fewer deletions and N-nucleotide insertions.

Trimming left V 0 bases short and J 6 bases short, with 9 bases between. Germline values: CDR1 SGHRS, CDR2 YFSETQ. The CDR3 totals 13 residues. This table comes from immunoSEQ multiplex PCR, and its TCRdb copy is limited to in-frame clones, with some not included. Recorded here are 30,000 or so clones, none singletons. Sequenced: peripheral blood mononuclear cells. The genes are TRBV5-1 and TRBJ1-2; D is perhaps TRBD1 (6 bases). The origin of this receptor is a person between 18 and 75 years old in good health. The CDR3 here is CASSLAQGHGYTF. The part of the CDR3 DNA that was read is TGCGCCAGCAGCTTGGCGCAGGGGCATGGC.